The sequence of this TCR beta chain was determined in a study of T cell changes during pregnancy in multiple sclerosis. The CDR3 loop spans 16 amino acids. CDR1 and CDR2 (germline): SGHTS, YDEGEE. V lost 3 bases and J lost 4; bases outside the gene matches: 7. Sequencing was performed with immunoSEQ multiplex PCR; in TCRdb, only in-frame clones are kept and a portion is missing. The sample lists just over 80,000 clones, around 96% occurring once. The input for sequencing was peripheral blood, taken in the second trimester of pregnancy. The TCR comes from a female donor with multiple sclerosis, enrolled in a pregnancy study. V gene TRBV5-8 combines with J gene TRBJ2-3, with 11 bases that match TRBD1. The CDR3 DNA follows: TGTGCCAGCAGCTCGGGACAGGGGGTGGTGGCAGATACGCAGTATTTT. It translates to CASSSGQGVVADTQYF. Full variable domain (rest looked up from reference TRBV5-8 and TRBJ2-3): EAGVTQSPTHLIKTRGQQATLRCSPISGHTSVYWYQQALGLGLQFLLWYDEGEERNRGNFPPRFSGRQFPNYSSELNVNALELEDSALYLCASSSGQGVVADTQYFGPGTRLTVL.